The 29 T cell receptor beta chains given below trace back to one sample, sequenced in a study of cytomegalovirus exposure and HLA in healthy donors. Method: immunoSEQ multiplex PCR; TCRdb's copy keeps in-frame clones and lacks some. Here the sample spans 250,000 to 300,000 clones, roughly 89% being singletons. The sequencing input was PBMCs. These receptor sequences come from a woman younger than 35 in good health and CMV-seronegative.

The chain uses TRBV27 and TRBJ2-2; 7 bases match TRBD1. This CDR3 is 16 amino acids long. Germline CDR1 reads MNHEY; CDR2 reads SMNVEV (reference sequence). The junction had 8 bases not matched to a gene; V was cut back by 7 bases and J by 0 bases. This chain's CDR3 is CASTRDSLTNTGELFF. CDR3 nucleotides: TGTGCCAGCACCCGGGACAGCCTAACGAACACCGGGGAGCTGTTTTTT.

The rearrangement joins TRBV28 to TRBJ2-1, with 7 positions matching TRBD2. The ends lost 2 bases at V and 8 bases at J; junction bases unmatched: 0. Germline V gives CDR1 MDHEN, CDR2 SYDVKM. This CDR3 has 12 residues. The CDR3: CASSLAGDEQFF. In DNA form, the CDR3 reads TGTGCCAGCAGTTTAGCGGGGGATGAGCAGTTCTTC. Variable domain in full (rest from reference TRBV28 and TRBJ2-1): DVKVTQSSRYLVKRTGEKVFLECVQDMDHENMFWYRQDPGLGLRLIYFSYDVKMKEKGDIPEGYSVSREKKERFSLILESASTNQTSMYLCASSLAGDEQFFGPGTRLTVL.

The V gene is TRBV6-6, the J gene TRBJ1-1; 10 bases align to TRBD1. CDR1 is MNHNY, CDR2 SVGAGI, per germline (reference sequence). J was trimmed by 6 bases and V by 2 bases; bases with no gene match: 6. This CDR3 comprises 15 residues. The DNA of the CDR3 is TGTGCCAGCAGTTACCTGACAGGGGGCGCCCCTGAAGCTTTCTTT. It yields the protein CASSYLTGGAPEAFF.

This sequence joins TRBV5-1 and TRBJ2-4; 10 nucleotides match TRBD2. This CDR3 comprises 16 residues. The germline gives CDR1 SGHRS, CDR2 YFSETQ. The V segment lost 0 bases and the J segment 7 bases; nucleotides outside the gene matches: 7. The CDR3 protein is CASSLGGTSVGNIQYF. CDR3 sequence (DNA): TGCGCCAGCAGCTTGGGGGGGACTAGCGTTGGTAACATTCAGTACTTC.

The count of this clone is one. The V gene is TRBV1, the J gene TRBJ2-3; TRBD2, as called in the table, went unchecked against the DNA. TRBV1 is noted as a pseudogene. There are 18 residues in the CDR3. The CDR3 protein is CTSSQGSLRGALTDTQYF. CDR3 nucleotides: TGCACCAGCAGCCAAGGGTCCCTTCGGGGGGCCCTCACAGATACGCAGTATTTT.

This clone appeared once. V gene TRBV4-1 combines with J gene TRBJ2-1; 8 nucleotides agree with TRBD2. The J segment lost 0 bases and the V segment lost 0 bases, leaving 4 bases of the junction unmatched. CDR1 is MGHRA, CDR2 YSYEKL, per germline. The CDR3 length is 17 residues. The CDR3 loop is CASSQDGSGVSYNEQFF. The DNA of the CDR3 is TGCGCCAGCAGCCAAGATGGTAGCGGGGTCTCCTACAATGAGCAGTTCTTC.

The chain recombines TRBV6-1 with TRBJ1-1; 10 nucleotides align to TRBD1. Germline V gene data show CDR1 as MNHNS and CDR2 as SASEGT. V lost 6 bases, J lost 4 bases, and 5 bases stayed unmatched. The CDR3 sequence is 14 residues long. The CDR3 coding sequence is TGTGCCAGCAGGTCGGACAGGGGGACCACTGAAGCTTTCTTT. Its translation: CASRSDRGTTEAFF.

This chain connects TRBV27 to TRBJ2-3; 11 nucleotides agree with TRBD2. CDR1 is MNHEY and CDR2 is SMNVEV in the germline V gene (reference sequence). The V and J ends lost 4 bases and 4 bases, in that order; junction bases with no gene match: 4. The CDR3 totals 15 residues. The CDR3 sequence: CASSSSGGYPDTQYF. The CDR3 DNA follows: TGTGCCAGCAGTTCTAGCGGGGGGTATCCAGATACGCAGTATTTT.

J is TRBJ2-7 and V is TRBV28; 7 bases align to TRBD1. Germline V lookup: CDR1 MDHEN, CDR2 SYDVKM. CDR3 length: 14 amino acids. Unmatched junction bases numbered 6, after V lost 4 bases and J lost 3 bases. CDR3 sequence: CASSWGTEDYEQYF. Here the CDR3 DNA reads TGTGCCAGCAGTTGGGGGACAGAAGACTACGAGCAGTACTTC.

The chain employs TRBV28 and TRBJ1-2; D not certain. The CDR3 loop spans 15 amino acids. The V end was cut by 5 bases, the J end by 5 bases, with 18 bases between. The germline gives CDR1 MDHEN, CDR2 SYDVKM. CDR3 sequence: CASSPAVVGPYGYTF. The CDR3 coding sequence is TGTGCCAGCAGTCCCGCCGTGGTTGGGCCATATGGCTACACCTTC.

The chain links TRBV5-1 to TRBJ2-7, with TRBD2 as a possible D gene (6 bases). The germline V gene has CDR1 SGHRS and CDR2 YFSETQ. This CDR3 comprises 16 residues. V shed 0 bases and J shed 1 base, with 14 bases lying between them. The CDR3 here is CASSLGSGPLSYEQYF. The CDR3 bases are TGCGCCAGCAGCTTGGGTAGCGGACCCCTGTCCTACGAGCAGTACTTC.

This sequence joins TRBV2 and TRBJ1-4; maybe TRBD1 (6 bases). Trimming left V 3 bases short and J 3 bases short, with 23 bases between. Germline lookup yields CDR1 SNHLY and CDR2 FYNNEI. CDR3 length: 19 residues. The CDR3 region is CASSDAPGGSIQANEKLFF. CDR3 sequence (DNA): TGTGCCAGCAGTGACGCCCCGGGGGGCTCGATTCAGGCTAATGAAAAACTGTTTTTT.

Turning to this clone: The junction shows a germline mismatch at one end, possibly a read error. The chain links TRBV2 to TRBJ1-1; 10 bases fit TRBD1. The CDR3 totals 19 residues. Per germline, CDR1 SNHLY and CDR2 FYNNEI. In DNA form, the CDR3 reads TGTGCCAGCAGCGAAGTGGGTTCCGGGACAGGGGTTGGTAGCACTGAAGCTTTCTTT. Protein: CASSEVGSGTGVGSTEAFF. Full variable domain (rest looked up from reference TRBV2 and TRBJ1-1): EPEVTQTPSHQVTQMGQEVILRCVPISNHLYFYWYRQILGQKVEFLVSFYNNEISEKSEIFDDQFSVERPDGSNFTLKIRSTKLEDSAMYFCASSEVGSGTGVGSTEAFFGQGTRLTVV.

The chain uses TRBV6-5 and TRBJ1-3; D remains ambiguous. The CDR3 extends over 15 amino acids. CDR1 is MNHEY, CDR2 SVGAGI, per germline. Trimming stripped 0 bases from V and 0 bases from J, with 6 bases between. The CDR3 region is CASSYSPDSGNTIYF. CDR3 in DNA: TGTGCCAGCAGTTACTCCCCAGACTCTGGAAACACCATATATTTT.

The CDR3 coding sequence is TGTGCCAGCAGCTTGACCTACAGCTCCTACGAGCAGTACTTC. Residues: CASSLTYSSYEQYF. The chain is built from TRBV7-8 and TRBJ2-7; no definite D call. Germline V CDR1 and CDR2: SGHVS, FQNEAQ. Trimming took 3 bases from V and 0 from J, leaving 9 bases between them. This CDR3 is 14 amino acids long.

The V call is TRBV5-8, the J call TRBJ1-1; D remains ambiguous. Germline CDR1 and CDR2: SGHTS and YDEGEE. The CDR3 loop spans 12 amino acids. V gave up 0 bases and J gave up 7 bases, with 7 bases separating them. The CDR3 loop reads CASSLAGLEAFF. The CDR3 bases are TGTGCCAGCAGCTTGGCCGGTCTTGAAGCTTTCTTT.

The V call is TRBV7-2, the J call TRBJ2-1, with no clear D. Germline V CDR1 and CDR2: SGHTA, FQGNSA. The V end was cut by 3 bases, the J end by 9 bases, with 9 bases between. CDR3 length: 12 residues. The CDR3 DNA is TGTGCCAGCAGCTTCGCTTCGGGTGAGCAGTTCTTC. Its protein product is CASSFASGEQFF.

The chain links TRBV2 to TRBJ1-6; D is undetermined. The ends were cut back, 11 bases at V and 10 bases at J, with 21 bases in the middle. CDR1 is SNHLY and CDR2 is FYNNEI in the germline V gene. The CDR3 contains 14 residues. CDR3 amino acids: CAAVSGRTGSPLHF. The CDR3 DNA reads TGTGCCGCAGTGAGTGGCAGGACGGGATCACCCCTCCACTTT.

The J gene is TRBJ2-2, the V gene TRBV7-9; 10 bases match TRBD2. CDR3 length: 17 residues. The V gene end was trimmed by 6 bases and the J gene end by 0 bases; junction bases not matched to a gene: 7. The germline V gene encodes CDR1 SEHNR and CDR2 FQNEAQ (reference sequence). The CDR3 DNA sequence: TGTGCCAGCAGACCCGGACTAGCGGTGCCGAACACCGGGGAGCTGTTTTTT. Residues: CASRPGLAVPNTGELFF.

This chain joins TRBV2 and TRBJ1-4; TRBD1 matches at 7 bases. The junction had 7 bases not matched to a gene; V was cut back by 8 bases and J by 7 bases. Germline CDR1 reads SNHLY; CDR2 reads FYNNEI. This CDR3 contains 13 residues. The CDR3 sequence is CASSGTAREKLFF. The CDR3 DNA sequence: TGTGCCAGCTCCGGGACAGCTCGTGAAAAACTGTTTTTT.

This clone was counted a single time. The CDR3 sequence: CASSHLRGGEQFF. The CDR3 coding sequence is TGCGCCAGCAGCCACCTAAGAGGTGGTGAGCAGTTCTTC. The chain has TRBV4-3 and TRBJ2-1, with unresolved D. Germline values: CDR1 LGHNA, CDR2 YSLEER. The CDR3 is made up of 13 amino acids. V lost 3 bases and J 9 bases, leaving 12 bases between the germline ends.

The CDR3 DNA follows: TGTGCCAGCAGCGTGACAGGGCGCGGCACCGGGGAGCTGTTTTTT. This gives the protein CASSVTGRGTGELFF. The gene calls are TRBV6-5 and TRBJ2-2; 7 bases are shared with TRBD1. CDR3 length: 15 residues. Germline V gene data show CDR1 as MNHEY and CDR2 as SVGAGI. The ends lost 6 bases at V and 4 bases at J; junction bases unmatched: 8.

The CDR3 region has the DNA TGTGCCAGCAGTTCGATCTACTACGAGCAGTACTTC. Protein: CASSSIYYEQYF. The V gene is TRBV27, the J gene TRBJ2-7; D unclear. CDR1 and CDR2 from the germline V gene are MNHEY and SMNVEV (reference sequence). V lost 4 bases, J lost 3 bases, and 7 bases lay in between. The CDR3 totals 12 residues.

This sequence joins TRBV6-6 and TRBJ1-5, with TRBD1 matching 10 bases. Germline assignment: CDR1 MNHNY and CDR2 SVGAGI (reference sequence). This CDR3 has 14 residues. V lost 6 bases to trimming and J lost 6 bases; unmatched junction nucleotides: 5. The CDR3 DNA reads TGTGCCAGCAGGACAGGGGGCAGAGGTCAGCCCCAGCATTTT. This sequence encodes CASRTGGRGQPQHF.

Comment on this clone: The same CDR3 can be traced to other DNA sequences in this sample. The chain has TRBV6-1 and TRBJ1-3; the match to TRBD1 covers 7 bases. Germline CDR1 reads MNHNS; CDR2 reads SASEGT. Germline trimming cut 4 bases from V and 0 bases from J; bases unmatched to any gene: 3. The CDR3 contains 15 residues. In DNA form, the CDR3 reads TGTGCCAGCAGTGGACAGGGAGTCTCTGGAAACACCATATATTTT. Its translation is CASSGQGVSGNTIYF.

The rearrangement joins TRBV4-1 to TRBJ2-2, with 10 bases aligning to TRBD2. The germline V gene encodes CDR1 MGHRA and CDR2 YSYEKL. The trim removed 4 bases at V and 0 bases at J, leaving 8 bases unmatched. The CDR3 loop spans 18 amino acids. The CDR3 sequence: CASSRTASGGPNTGELFF. The DNA for the CDR3 is TGCGCCAGCAGCCGGACGGCTAGCGGGGGCCCGAACACCGGGGAGCTGTTTTTT.

This clone was observed once. The chain employs TRBV19 and TRBJ1-1, with D hard to call. In germline, CDR1 is LNHDA, CDR2 SQIVND (reference sequence). This CDR3 is built from 13 residues. V was clipped by 5 bases and J by 4 bases, with 11 bases between them. DNA for the CDR3: TGTGCCAGTAGTCCGGGATTGGGCACTGAAGCTTTCTTT. Translation: CASSPGLGTEAFF.

This chain links TRBV23-1 with TRBJ2-1; 8 nucleotides align to TRBD2. TRBV23-1 is an open reading frame whose function is uncertain. This CDR3 is built from 18 residues. After removal of 0 bases from V and 4 bases from J, the junction contained 11 bases not matched to a gene. The CDR3 reads CASSQSELGLAGYNEQFF. CDR3 coding DNA: TGCGCCAGCAGTCAATCGGAGCTAGGTCTAGCGGGTTACAATGAGCAGTTCTTC.

This clone was seen once. The chain couples TRBV5-1 to TRBJ2-1, with TRBD2 matching over 14 bases. J lost 8 bases, V lost 4 bases, and 8 bases had no gene match. CDR1 and CDR2 from the germline V gene are SGHRS and YFSETQ. The CDR3 covers 16 residues. The CDR3 DNA reads TGCGCCAGCAGCCCGATGACTAGCGGGGGGGACTATGAGCAGTTCTTC. Protein: CASSPMTSGGDYEQFF.